A selection of T cell receptor beta chains follows, all from one sample in a study of blood T cell repertoires in COVID-19. Method: immunoSEQ multiplex PCR; TCRdb's copy keeps in-frame clones and lacks some. The repertoire holds a few hundred thousand clones, with approximately 88% as singletons. What was sequenced was peripheral blood. These TCRs come from a woman in her 50s with COVID-19, enrolled during active disease. CDR3s leave out the opening cysteine and the closing phenylalanine or tryptophan. Where a row states a size, it is once, few, many or the class of an expanded clone; other rows omit it.

J gene,clone size,V gene,CDR3 protein
TRBJ2-7,once,TRBV6-5,ATRGGGGEQY
TRBJ1-1,NA,TRBV19,ASSTQTGGTEAF
TRBJ1-1,NA,TRBV5-5,ASSLSRGVNTEAF
TRBJ2-1,NA,TRBV6-5,ASCRVRTGYEQF
TRBJ2-1,NA,TRBV6-5,ASSSRGGGYEQF
TRBJ1-5,NA,TRBV6-1,ASSGQGPTSNQPQH
TRBJ1-3,NA,TRBV18,ASSPSVDSGNTIY
TRBJ2-1,NA,TRBV11-3,ASSPGTYNEQF
TRBJ1-2,few,TRBV30,AWSPSGGDGYT
TRBJ1-5,NA,TRBV30,AWSLGNGVTSNQPQH
TRBJ1-2,NA,TRBV3-1/TRBV3-2,ASSQEMTGGPAGYT
TRBJ1-1,NA,TRBV20-1,SAKADTEAF
TRBJ2-7,NA,TRBV9,ASSLSSGYEQY
TRBJ1-4,NA,TRBV2,ASLGTGYGKLF
TRBJ2-7,NA,TRBV4-1,ASSQDEGAYEQY
TRBJ2-1,NA,TRBV13,ASSLGRGSPYNEQF
TRBJ1-6,medium-sized,TRBV6-5,ASSAQGPDNSPLH
TRBJ1-2,NA,TRBV19,ATRQGAYYGYT
TRBJ2-3,NA,TRBV5-1,ASSFLGLAEWTDTQY
TRBJ1-2,NA,TRBV10-3,ALRTGGDGYT
TRBJ1-1,NA,TRBV2,ASRVNSAEAF
TRBJ2-7,NA,TRBV10-1,ASSGQNYEQY
TRBJ1-1,NA,TRBV29-1,SVGTGEVVRTEAF
TRBJ1-1,NA,TRBV6-5,ASSSLTGFTEAF
TRBJ2-2,NA,TRBV30,AFYDRGTGELF
TRBJ1-4,NA,TRBV5-1,ASSLRGDDEKLF
TRBJ2-5,NA,TRBV5-1,ASSWAVQETQY
TRBJ1-6,NA,TRBV10-1,ASSQIAGNSPLH
TRBJ2-7,NA,TRBV28,ASRITAAGGAYEQY
TRBJ2-5,NA,TRBV18,ASSPNKGPVETQY
TRBJ1-5,NA,TRBV6-5,ASSSIGQPQH
TRBJ2-3,NA,TRBV19,ASSIPAGGRGDTQY
TRBJ1-5,NA,TRBV6-1,ASSEADNSNQPQH
TRBJ2-3,NA,TRBV7-9,ASSLDLGGAKDTQY
TRBJ1-3,few,TRBV7-2,ASSAGTGRNTIY
TRBJ1-1,NA,TRBV7-3,ASALQYYTEAF
TRBJ2-1,NA,TRBV7-6,ASSFGRGGLNEQF
TRBJ1-2,NA,TRBV7-9,ASSLTGTGRDYGYT
TRBJ2-7,NA,TRBV29-1,SARTSGGPEQY
TRBJ1-1,NA,TRBV13,ASSPGPLGAF
TRBJ1-5,NA,TRBV28,ASSSTGEGQPQH
TRBJ1-1,NA,TRBV21-1,ASSKGGPSNTEAF
TRBJ2-3,NA,TRBV29-1,SVDSDSLSTDTQY
TRBJ1-4,NA,TRBV9,ASSFTAFGGSEKLF
TRBJ1-1,NA,TRBV7-8,ASSTTRGTEAF
TRBJ1-2,once,TRBV5-6,ASSPGQINYGYT
TRBJ2-5,NA,TRBV6-5,ASSYGSGGSGETQY
TRBJ2-1,NA,TRBV24-1,ATSVLGGEQF
TRBJ2-7,NA,TRBV5-6,ASSPIGGAGNEQY
TRBJ1-2,NA,TRBV30,AWRAGYLGYT
TRBJ2-1,NA,TRBV9,ASSVRGNNEQF
TRBJ1-2,once,TRBV14,ASSPWDRGRANYGYT
TRBJ2-5,NA,TRBV5-4,ASSLGSSKETQY
TRBJ1-2,NA,TRBV6-2/TRBV6-3,ASSFTGGYGYT
TRBJ1-2,many,TRBV5-4,ASKKTGIYGYT
TRBJ1-1,NA,TRBV19,ASSSRDRGTEAF